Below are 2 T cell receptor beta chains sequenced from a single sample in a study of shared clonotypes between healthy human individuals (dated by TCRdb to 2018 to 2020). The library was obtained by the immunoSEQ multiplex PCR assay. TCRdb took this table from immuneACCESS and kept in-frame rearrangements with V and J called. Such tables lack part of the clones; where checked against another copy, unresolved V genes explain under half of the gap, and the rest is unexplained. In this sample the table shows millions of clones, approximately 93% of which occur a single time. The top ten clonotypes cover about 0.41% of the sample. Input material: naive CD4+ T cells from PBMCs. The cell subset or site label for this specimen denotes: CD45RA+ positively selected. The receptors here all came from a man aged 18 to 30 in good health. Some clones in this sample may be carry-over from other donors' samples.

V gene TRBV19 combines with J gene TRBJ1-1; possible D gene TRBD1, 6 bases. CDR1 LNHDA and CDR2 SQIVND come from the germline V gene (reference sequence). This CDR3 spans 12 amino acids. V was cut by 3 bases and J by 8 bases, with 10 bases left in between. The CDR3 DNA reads TGTGCCAGTAGTATCTGGACAGACGAAGCTTTCTTT. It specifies CASSIWTDEAFF. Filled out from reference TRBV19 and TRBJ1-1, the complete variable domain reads DGGITQSPKYLFRKEGQNVTLSCEQNLNHDAMYWYRQDPGQGLRLIYYSQIVNDFQKGDIAEGYSVSREKKESFPLTVTSAQKNPTAFYLCASSIWTDEAFFGQGTRLTVV.

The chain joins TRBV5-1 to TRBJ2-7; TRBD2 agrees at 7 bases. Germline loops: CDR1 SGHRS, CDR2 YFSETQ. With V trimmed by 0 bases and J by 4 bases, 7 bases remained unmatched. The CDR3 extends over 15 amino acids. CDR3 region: CASSLGAGAGYEQYF. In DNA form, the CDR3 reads TGCGCCAGCAGCTTGGGGGCGGGAGCAGGTTACGAGCAGTACTTC.